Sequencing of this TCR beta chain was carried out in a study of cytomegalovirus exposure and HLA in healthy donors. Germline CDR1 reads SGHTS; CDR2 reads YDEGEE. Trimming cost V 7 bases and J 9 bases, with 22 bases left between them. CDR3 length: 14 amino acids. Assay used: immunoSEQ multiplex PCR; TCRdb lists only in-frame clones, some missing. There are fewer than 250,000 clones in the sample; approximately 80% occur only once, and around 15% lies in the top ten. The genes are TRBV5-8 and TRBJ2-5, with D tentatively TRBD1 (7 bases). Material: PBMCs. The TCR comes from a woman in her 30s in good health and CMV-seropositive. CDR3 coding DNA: TGTGCCAGCGGTAAACACAGGGGCCCGGGGGCCCAGTACTTC. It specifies CASGKHRGPGAQYF.